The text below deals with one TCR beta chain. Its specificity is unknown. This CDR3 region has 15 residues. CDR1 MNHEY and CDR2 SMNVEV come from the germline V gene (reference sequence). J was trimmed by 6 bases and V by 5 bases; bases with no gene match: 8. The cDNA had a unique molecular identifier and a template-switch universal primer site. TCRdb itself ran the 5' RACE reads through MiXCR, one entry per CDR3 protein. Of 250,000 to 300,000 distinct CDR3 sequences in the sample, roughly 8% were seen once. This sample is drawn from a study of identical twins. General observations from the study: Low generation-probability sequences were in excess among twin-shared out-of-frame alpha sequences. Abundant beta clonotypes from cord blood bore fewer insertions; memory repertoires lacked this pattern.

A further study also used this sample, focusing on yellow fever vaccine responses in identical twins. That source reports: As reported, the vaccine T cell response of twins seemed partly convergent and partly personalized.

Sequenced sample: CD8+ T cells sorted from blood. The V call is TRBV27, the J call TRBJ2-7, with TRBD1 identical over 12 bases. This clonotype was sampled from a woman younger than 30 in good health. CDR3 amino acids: CASSLNRDRGLEQYF. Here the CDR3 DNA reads TGTGCCAGCAGTCTCAACCGGGACAGGGGGCTCGAGCAGTACTTC.